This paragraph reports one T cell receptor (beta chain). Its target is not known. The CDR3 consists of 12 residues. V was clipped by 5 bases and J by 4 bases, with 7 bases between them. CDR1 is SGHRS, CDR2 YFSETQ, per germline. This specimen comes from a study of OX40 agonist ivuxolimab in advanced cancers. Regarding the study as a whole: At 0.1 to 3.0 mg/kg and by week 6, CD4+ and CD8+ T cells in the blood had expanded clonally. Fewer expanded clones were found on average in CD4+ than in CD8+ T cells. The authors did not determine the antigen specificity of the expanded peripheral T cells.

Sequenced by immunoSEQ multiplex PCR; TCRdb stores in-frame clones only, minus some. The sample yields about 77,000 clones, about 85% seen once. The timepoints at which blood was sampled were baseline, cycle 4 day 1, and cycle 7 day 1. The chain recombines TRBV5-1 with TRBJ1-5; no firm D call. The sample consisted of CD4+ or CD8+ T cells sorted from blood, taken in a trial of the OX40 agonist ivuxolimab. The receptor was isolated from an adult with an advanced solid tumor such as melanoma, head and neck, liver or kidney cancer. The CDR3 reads CASRGRNQPQHF. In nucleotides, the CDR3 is TGCGCCAGCAGAGGGAGGAATCAGCCCCAGCATTTT.